The present entry profiles one TCR beta chain with its context. Its antigen is as yet unknown. These data belong to a study of T cell repertoires in cytomegalovirus infection. TCRdb re-derived calls from the reads in MiXCR, one entry per CDR3 protein. The sample lists a few hundred thousand distinct CDR3 sequences, roughly a fifth occurring once. Notes on the study in general: HLA-C-restricted CMV-specific TCR beta clonotypes prevailed in the ex vivo response.

In germline, CDR1 is MNHEY, CDR2 SMNVEV (reference sequence). The CDR3 extends over 16 amino acids. The V end was cut by 6 bases, the J end by 7 bases, with 19 bases between. Specimen: cultured PBMCs, collected from culture after CMV antigen stimulation. The gene calls are TRBV27 and TRBJ1-6, with TRBD1 as a possible D gene (5 bases). This TCR was sampled from a human donor in good health (CMV status not recorded). Some clones in this sample may be carry-over from other donors' samples. CDR3 DNA sequence: TGTGCCAGCAGCCAAGGGGTCACAGGAACCAATTCACCCCTCCACTTT. Translating it yields CASSQGVTGTNSPLHF.